This T cell receptor beta chain derives from a study of naive and memory T cell subsets. Overall study results and limits: In naive cells, over 90% of TCR sequences were seen only once. Naive repertoires, especially CD8, held a few larger clonotypes, possibly memory cells re-expressing CD45RA.

This clonotype was found a few times. The antigen remains undetermined. Both TRBC1 and TRBC2 were covered by a beta constant-region primer of two equimolar oligonucleotides. Nested alpha and beta constant-region primers with the SP2 primer drove four PCR rounds on ligated cDNA. A 12-nucleotide UMI and the SP2 primer were added to the cDNA 3' end by oligonucleotide ligation. TCRdb re-derived calls from the UMI-ligation and nested PCR reads in MiXCR, one entry per CDR3 protein. The sample has under 150,000 distinct CDR3 sequences, around 21% seen once; the top ten hold about 0.57%. CDR1 and CDR2 (germline): GTSNPN, SVGIG (reference sequence). The CDR3 loop spans 12 amino acids. V dropped 2 bases and J dropped 2 bases, with 5 bases sitting between them.

V and J are TRBV30 and TRBJ2-3; D ambiguous. The sequenced sample was naive CD8+ T cells from blood. The receptor's source is a human donor in good health. CDR3 protein: CAWSSSTDTQYF. The CDR3 DNA sequence: TGTGCCTGGAGTTCTTCCACAGATACGCAGTATTTT.